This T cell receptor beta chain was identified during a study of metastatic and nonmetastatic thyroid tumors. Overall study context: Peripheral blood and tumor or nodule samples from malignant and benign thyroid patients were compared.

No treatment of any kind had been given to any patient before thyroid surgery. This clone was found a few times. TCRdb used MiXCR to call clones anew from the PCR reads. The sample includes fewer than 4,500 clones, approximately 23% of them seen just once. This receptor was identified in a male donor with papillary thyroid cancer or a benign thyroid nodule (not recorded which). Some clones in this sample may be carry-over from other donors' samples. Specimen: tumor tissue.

CDR3 region: CASSPPGLPNEQFF. In DNA form, the CDR3 reads TGTGCCAGCAGCCCCCCCGGACTACCCAATGAGCAGTTCTTC. The rearrangement joins TRBV6-2 or TRBV6-3 to TRBJ2-1; TRBD2 might be the D (6 bases). Trimming pared 6 bases from V and 6 bases from J, leaving 15 bases between. This CDR3 spans 14 amino acids. CDR1 and CDR2 (germline): MNHEY, SVGEGT.